These 24 T cell receptor beta chains were all obtained from the same sample, sequenced in a study of long-term antiretroviral therapy in people with HIV. Running of the v3.0 immunoSEQ assay took place at survey level. Some clones are missing from TCRdb's copy, which holds only in-frame ones; the method was immunoSEQ multiplex PCR. The sample carries roughly 17,000 clones, around 95% recorded once. Sequences were derived from unsorted PBMCs, sampled roughly 10 years after starting antiretroviral therapy. All receptors come from a man younger than 40 with HIV.

The chain is built from TRBV28 and TRBJ1-5, with D possibly TRBD1 on 5 matching bases. This CDR3 has 15 residues. Germline CDR1 is MDHEN and CDR2 is SYDVKM. V lost 8 bases and J lost 1, with 15 bases in between. The CDR3 here is CASRLAGTSNQPQHF. CDR3 bases: TGTGCCAGCCGTCTAGCAGGGACGAGCAATCAGCCCCAGCATTTT.

The genes are TRBV29-1 and TRBJ2-5, with 11 bases identical to TRBD1. The CDR3 is 14 amino acids. Germline CDR1 and CDR2: SQVTM and ANQGSEA. With 7 bases clipped from V and 4 bases from J, the junction kept 8 bases outside the gene matches. The DNA for the CDR3 is TGCAGCGGCGGCCCGGGACAGGGGGGAGAGACCCAGTACTTC. Translating it yields CSGGPGQGGETQYF.

The V call is TRBV27, the J call TRBJ1-1; 9 nucleotides agree with TRBD1. The ends lost 5 bases at V and 5 bases at J; junction bases unmatched: 9. This CDR3 region has 15 residues. The germline gives CDR1 MNHEY, CDR2 SMNVEV (reference sequence). CDR3: CASSGWDRVGTEAFF. DNA for the CDR3: TGTGCCAGCAGTGGTTGGGACAGGGTTGGAACTGAAGCTTTCTTT.

This chain joins TRBV2 and TRBJ1-1; the D gene is possibly TRBD1 (5 bases). The CDR3 is 17 amino acids. Trimming took off 5 bases at V and 0 bases at J, with 19 bases between the two ends. Germline V gives CDR1 SNHLY, CDR2 FYNNEI. The CDR3 coding sequence is TGTGCCAGCAGTCAAGTCCCGGGACTTGTCATGAACACTGAAGCTTTCTTT. Its translation is CASSQVPGLVMNTEAFF.

This chain connects TRBV30 to TRBJ2-1, with 11 bases that match TRBD2. Germline-derived CDR1 and CDR2 are GTSNPN and SVGIG (reference sequence). The ends lost 2 bases at V and 6 bases at J; junction bases unmatched: 9. The CDR3 covers 16 residues. CDR3 bases: TGTGCCTGGAGTACAACGGGACTAGCGGCTTTCAATGAGCAGTTCTTC. Translation: CAWSTTGLAAFNEQFF.

The rearrangement uses TRBV7-8 and TRBJ2-5, with D possibly TRBD2 on 5 matching bases. The CDR3 is 13 residues long. Germline CDR1 and CDR2: SGHVS and FQNEAQ. Trimming took 6 bases from V and 0 from J, leaving 8 bases between them. CDR3 in amino acids: CASRIGDQETQYF. The CDR3 DNA reads TGTGCCAGCAGGATCGGGGACCAAGAGACCCAGTACTTC.

This clone was picked up a small number of times. The V and J genes are TRBV7-3 and TRBJ1-1; D perhaps matches TRBD1 (5 bases). The ends were cut back, 2 bases at V and 5 bases at J, with 9 bases in the middle. Germline V gene lookup returns CDR1 SGHTA and CDR2 FQGTGA. This CDR3 has 13 residues. The CDR3 is CASSLSGTTEAFF. In nucleotides, the CDR3 is TGTGCCAGCAGCTTATCTGGGACTACTGAAGCTTTCTTT.

V and J are TRBV6-5 and TRBJ1-2, with D uncertain. Germline CDR1 is MNHEY and CDR2 is SVGAGI. The CDR3 loop spans 14 amino acids. V shed 6 bases and J shed 8 bases, with 19 bases lying between them. This CDR3 reads CASRTDGLVGGYTF. For the CDR3, the DNA is TGTGCCAGCAGGACGGACGGCCTGGTTGGGGGCTACACCTTC.

V is TRBV7-2 and J is TRBJ1-5; TRBD1 might be the D (5 bases). CDR1 is SGHTA, CDR2 FQGNSA, per germline. Trimming took 4 bases from V and 4 from J, leaving 17 bases between them. The length of the CDR3 is 16 residues. The CDR3 nucleotides are TGTGCCAGCAGCTCCAACTCCGGGACCGAGAATCAGCCCCAGCATTTT. Translated: CASSSNSGTENQPQHF.

The chain recombines TRBV15 with TRBJ2-1; tentative D call: TRBD2 (6 bases). CDR1 is LNHNV and CDR2 is YYDKDF in the germline V gene (reference sequence). This CDR3 has 15 residues. V dropped 5 bases and J dropped 3 bases, with 14 bases sitting between them. The CDR3 sequence: CATSGGNYLYNEQFF. The CDR3 bases are TGTGCCACCAGCGGAGGGAATTACCTCTACAATGAGCAGTTCTTC.

This clone was observed a handful of times. V and J are TRBV9 and TRBJ2-1; 10 bases line up with TRBD2. The ends lost 4 bases at V and 0 bases at J; junction bases unmatched: 4. The CDR3 contains 16 residues. In germline, CDR1 is SGDLS, CDR2 YYNGEE. This CDR3 is CASSTLAGGSYNEQFF. In DNA, the CDR3 is TGTGCCAGCAGCACCTTAGCGGGGGGCTCCTACAATGAGCAGTTCTTC.

The chain combines TRBV7-9 with TRBJ2-3; 9 bases are a match to TRBD2. The V and J ends lost 4 bases and 0 bases, in that order; junction bases with no gene match: 5. Germline V gene data show CDR1 as SEHNR and CDR2 as FQNEAQ (reference sequence). The CDR3 is made up of 16 amino acids. CDR3 coding DNA: TGTGCCAGCAGCTCTCCTAGCGGGGACAGCACAGATACGCAGTATTTT. This sequence encodes CASSSPSGDSTDTQYF.

The V and J genes are TRBV7-9 and TRBJ2-7; TRBD1 matches 8 bases. The ends lost 1 base at V and 3 bases at J; junction bases unmatched: 8. Germline V CDR1 and CDR2: SEHNR, FQNEAQ (reference sequence). This CDR3 has 16 amino acids. The CDR3 sequence: CASSLGSGTGDYEQYF. CDR3 in DNA: TGTGCCAGCAGCTTAGGATCCGGGACAGGAGACTACGAGCAGTACTTC.

This chain joins TRBV28 and TRBJ1-3, with D possibly being TRBD1 (5 bases). V was shortened by 5 bases and J by 1 base, with 12 bases between the two germline ends. Germline loops: CDR1 MDHEN, CDR2 SYDVKM. The CDR3 spans 15 residues. The CDR3 DNA reads TGTGCCAGCAGTCTCAGGGAGATTTCTGGAAACACCATATATTTT. This encodes CASSLREISGNTIYF.

The V call is TRBV10-2, the J call TRBJ1-2; 8 bases are a match to TRBD1. V lost 2 bases to trimming and J lost 8 bases; unmatched junction nucleotides: 7. CDR1 is WSHSY, CDR2 SAAADI, per germline. CDR3 length: 14 amino acids. In nucleotides, the CDR3 is TGCGCCAGCAGTGAGGTAACAGGGGGAGCCGGCTACACCTTC. Its protein product is CASSEVTGGAGYTF.

This chain uses TRBV4-1 with TRBJ1-5; TRBD1 might be the D (5 bases). This CDR3 spans 15 amino acids. The V end lost 0 bases, the J end lost 7 bases, and 13 bases lay between the germline ends. Germline V gives CDR1 MGHRA, CDR2 YSYEKL. The CDR3 sequence: CASSQERREGQPQHF. The CDR3 bases are TGCGCCAGCAGCCAAGAACGGAGGGAGGGGCAGCCCCAGCATTTT.

The V gene is TRBV7-6, the J gene TRBJ2-7; D possibly corresponds to TRBD2 (6 bases). V lost 4 bases and J 4 bases, leaving 17 bases between the germline ends. This CDR3 has 15 residues. Germline CDR1 reads SGHVS; CDR2 reads FNYEAQ. In DNA, the CDR3 is TGTGCCAGCAGCTCCCAACGGGGAGGAGAGTACGAGCAGTACTTC. Translated: CASSSQRGGEYEQYF.

The rearrangement links TRBV7-6 to TRBJ1-5; D unresolved. V lost 11 bases, J lost 7 bases, and 21 bases lay in between. Germline V lookup: CDR1 SGHVS, CDR2 FNYEAQ. This CDR3 spans 14 amino acids. This chain's CDR3 is CAPFGESIEQPQHF. For the CDR3, the DNA is TGTGCCCCATTTGGGGAGAGCATAGAACAGCCCCAGCATTTT.

This chain links TRBV11-2 with TRBJ1-1, with D unclear. The germline V gene encodes CDR1 SGHAT and CDR2 FQNNGV. Trimming removed 3 bases from V and 0 bases from J, with 8 bases in between. The CDR3 sequence is 14 residues long. The CDR3 nucleotides are TGTGCCAGCAGCTTGGGCGGCATGAACACTGAAGCTTTCTTT. Protein product: CASSLGGMNTEAFF.

V and J are TRBV2 and TRBJ2-4; D is possibly TRBD2 (6 bases). CDR1 is SNHLY and CDR2 is FYNNEI in the germline V gene. This CDR3 has 15 amino acids. V was trimmed by 5 bases and J by 0 bases, leaving 11 bases between them. This CDR3 is CASSLTRLAKNIQYF. The CDR3 nucleotides are TGTGCCAGCAGTTTGACTAGACTAGCCAAAAACATTCAGTACTTC.

The rearrangement joins TRBV5-1 to TRBJ2-3; D possibly corresponds to TRBD1 (6 bases). V gave up 0 bases and J gave up 5 bases, with 13 bases separating them. The CDR3 loop spans 15 amino acids. Germline values: CDR1 SGHRS, CDR2 YFSETQ. CDR3 nucleotides: TGCGCCAGCAGCTTGGAGCAGGGGTGGGGAGATACGCAGTATTTT. Translation: CASSLEQGWGDTQYF.

V gene TRBV28 combines with J gene TRBJ1-2; D call uncertain. V was trimmed by 6 bases and J by 5 bases, leaving 7 bases between them. Germline assignment: CDR1 MDHEN and CDR2 SYDVKM. This CDR3 comprises 11 residues. The CDR3 region is CASRTAYGYTF. CDR3 sequence (DNA): TGTGCCAGCAGGACGGCATATGGCTACACCTTC.

This clone was counted a few times. The chain uses TRBV2 and TRBJ1-6; D remains ambiguous. The ends were cut back, 4 bases at V and 14 bases at J, with 15 bases in the middle. From germline, CDR1 is SNHLY and CDR2 FYNNEI. The CDR3 covers 13 residues. CDR3 bases: TGTGCCAGCAGTGGCGGACTCGGCGGGACCCTCCACTTT. It codes for CASSGGLGGTLHF.

This clone occurred once. This rearrangement joins TRBV11-2 to TRBJ1-2, with TRBD1 matching over 10 bases. The CDR3 spans 15 residues. The germline gives CDR1 SGHAT, CDR2 FQNNGV. Trimming at V came to 5 bases and at J to 5 bases, leaving 8 bases not matched to a gene. CDR3 bases: TGTGCCAGCAGCCAAAGTGGACAGGGGGGTTATGGCTACACCTTC. It encodes CASSQSGQGGYGYTF.